This TCR beta chain was recorded in a study of STAT5B mutations in CD4+ large granular lymphocyte leukemia. Study-level findings and limits: Higher CD4+ than CD8+ T-LGLL clonality might reflect small sample size. Patient CD4-sorted repertoires looked more clonal than healthy CD4+ repertoires, even without putative leukemic clones.

This CDR3 contains 14 residues. CDR1 is SGHDN, CDR2 FVKESK, per germline. The V end was cut by 1 base, the J end by 4 bases, with 5 bases between. As to this clone: Its specificity is unknown.

The data were produced by immunoSEQ multiplex PCR, yet TCRdb's version contains in-frame clones alone and is incomplete. The profile shows approximately 24,000 clones, 60% to 85% of them singletons. This clonotype originated in a human donor in good health. V is TRBV14 and J is TRBJ1-6; D gene ambiguous. What was sequenced was CD4+ T cells from blood buffy coats. CDR3 region: CASSQVNYNSPLHF. CDR3 DNA: TGTGCCAGCAGCCAAGTTAATTATAATTCACCCCTCCACTTT. Supplemented by reference TRBV14 and TRBJ1-6, the full variable domain reads EAGVTQFPSHSVIEKGQTVTLRCDPISGHDNLYWYRRVMGKEIKFLLHFVKESKQDESGMPNNRFLAERTGGTYSTLKVQPAELEDSGVYFCASSQVNYNSPLHFGNGTRLTVT.